This entry is about one TCR beta chain. As yet, its antigen is unknown. The PCR had 60 Vbeta and 13 Jbeta primers. Sequenced by immunoSEQ multiplex PCR; TCRdb stores in-frame clones only, minus some. The sample yields 50,000 to 70,000 clones, approximately 80% seen once. The data originate from a study of cytomegalovirus exposure and HLA in healthy donors. CDR3 length: 14 residues. V lost 4 bases to trimming and J lost 5 bases; unmatched junction nucleotides: 6. Per the germline V gene, CDR1 is SGHRS and CDR2 is YFSETQ. Study-wide results and limits: Later analysis placed DRB1 highest and HLA-C lowest in TCR association rates, which differed by HLA locus.

The V and J genes are TRBV5-1 and TRBJ2-5, with 9 bases matching TRBD1. Sequencing input: PBMCs. The receptor's source is a male donor in good health and CMV-seronegative. The CDR3 bases are TGCGCCAGCAGCGTACAGGGGGCGCAGGAGACCCAGTACTTC. It encodes CASSVQGAQETQYF.